These 20 T cell receptor beta chains were all obtained from the same sample, sequenced in a study of vaccination and CD4 T cells after COVID-19. The treatment here: roughly 10-day PBMC culture with coronavirus spike peptide pools or control peptides (ViraFEST assay). Their specific antigens are unknown. Once obtained from cultured CD4+ T cells, the DNA was sequenced using the Oncomine TCR Beta short-read assay. TCRdb used MiXCR to reprocess the PCR reads, holding one entry per CDR3 protein. The sample consists of tens of thousands of distinct CDR3 sequences, over 25% of them appearing once. The source material was cultured CD4+ T cells from blood. Every receptor here comes from a human donor with COVID-19.

The V and J genes are TRBV7-3 and TRBJ1-1; D is unclear. There are 15 residues in the CDR3. The germline gives CDR1 SGHTA, CDR2 FQGTGA. V was cut by 4 bases and J by 0 bases, with 12 bases left in between. In nucleotides, the CDR3 is TGTGCCAGCAGCTCCCTGACGGGTGTGAACACTGAAGCTTTCTTT. Encoded protein: CASSSLTGVNTEAFF.

The chain carries TRBV7-2 and TRBJ2-5, with 12 nucleotides matching TRBD2. CDR1 is SGHTA, CDR2 FQGNSA, per germline. The CDR3 length is 19 residues. V was pared by 1 base and J by 5 bases, with 14 bases of the junction left unmatched. The CDR3 DNA sequence: TGTGCCAGCAGCTTAGGCAGCGGCGCTAGCGGGGGGGCGAGGGAGACCCAGTACTTC. As protein: CASSLGSGASGGARETQYF.

This rearrangement joins TRBV7-3 to TRBJ2-3, with D possibly being TRBD2 (6 bases). V gave up 2 bases and J gave up 1 base, with 10 bases separating them. CDR1 is SGHTA and CDR2 is FQGTGA in the germline V gene. CDR3 length: 15 residues. CDR3 nucleotides: TGTGCCAGCAGCTTATGGGGCGGGGGCACAGATACGCAGTATTTT. This codes for CASSLWGGGTDTQYF.

A single count supports this clonotype. The genes are TRBV7-2 and TRBJ2-6; D is unclear. CDR3 length equals 16 residues. Trimming removed 3 bases from V and 0 bases from J, with 9 bases in between. Germline loops: CDR1 SGHTA, CDR2 FQGNSA. The CDR3: CASSLLPASGANVLTF. The CDR3 nucleotides read TGTGCCAGCAGCTTGCTTCCGGCCTCTGGGGCCAACGTCCTGACTTTC.

This clonotype was detected only a few times. This chain links TRBV7-2 with TRBJ2-7; D may be TRBD2 (7 bases). V was clipped by 2 bases and J by 6 bases, with 14 bases between them. This CDR3 contains 14 residues. Per germline, CDR1 SGHTA and CDR2 FQGNSA. The CDR3 here is CASSLRGGGSEQYF. The CDR3 DNA follows: TGTGCCAGCAGCTTACGAGGGGGGGGTTCCGAGCAGTACTTC.

The genes are TRBV9 and TRBJ2-7; 9 positions match TRBD1. After removal of 2 bases from V and 7 bases from J, the junction contained 10 bases not matched to a gene. CDR1 SGDLS and CDR2 YYNGEE come from the germline V gene. CDR3 length: 15 amino acids. CDR3 region: CASSVGQGGFGEQYF. The CDR3 coding sequence is TGTGCCAGCAGCGTGGGACAGGGAGGGTTTGGGGAGCAGTACTTC. The complete variable domain, with remaining parts taken from reference TRBV9 and TRBJ2-7, reads DSGVTQTPKHLITATGQRVTLRCSPRSGDLSVYWYQQSLDQGLQFLIQYYNGEERAKGNILERFSAQQFPDLHSELNLSSLELGDSALYFCASSVGQGGFGEQYFGPGTRLTVT.

The chain combines TRBV6-1 with TRBJ2-1, with a tentative D call TRBD1 (6 bases). The V and J ends lost 8 bases and 4 bases respectively, with 15 bases between them. The germline CDR1 and CDR2 sequences are MNHNS and SASEGT. This CDR3 contains 14 residues. As DNA, the CDR3 is TGTGCCAGCGGTGTCACAGGGAGTTACAATGAGCAGTTCTTC. Protein product: CASGVTGSYNEQFF.

CDR3 loop: CASSLDHGETQYF. CDR3 sequence (DNA): TGTGCCAGCAGCCTGGACCACGGAGAGACCCAGTACTTC. V and J are TRBV7-9 and TRBJ2-5; D unclear. Germline CDR1 reads SEHNR; CDR2 reads FQNEAQ (reference sequence). This CDR3 has 13 amino acids. Trimming shortened V by 5 bases and J by 4 bases, and 11 bases separated the two germline ends. Full variable domain (missing parts from reference TRBV7-9 and TRBJ2-5): DTGVSQNPRHKITKRGQNVTFRCDPISEHNRLYWYRQTLGQGPEFLTYFQNEAQLEKSRLLSDRFSAERPKGSFSTLEIQRTEQGDSAMYLCASSLDHGETQYFGPGTRLLVL.

The chain joins TRBV20-1 to TRBJ2-2; 7 bases map to TRBD2. CDR1 is DFQATT, CDR2 SNEGSKA, per germline (reference sequence). The CDR3 runs to 14 residues. J lost 4 bases, V lost 6 bases, and 8 bases had no gene match. As DNA, the CDR3 is TGCAGTGCGCGAAGACTAGCAGCCACCGGGGAGCTGTTTTTT. It specifies CSARRLAATGELFF.

The rearrangement joins TRBV5-4 to TRBJ1-1, with D unresolved. Germline V gene data show CDR1 as SGHNT and CDR2 as YYREEE (reference sequence). Trimming shortened V by 4 bases and J by 4 bases, and 14 bases separated the two germline ends. The CDR3 totals 14 residues. CDR3 in amino acids: CASSTEVVSTEAFF. The CDR3 DNA reads as TGTGCCAGCAGCACTGAGGTAGTGAGCACTGAAGCTTTCTTT.

J is TRBJ2-1 and V is TRBV6-5, with 7 bases matching TRBD1. CDR1 MNHEY and CDR2 SVGAGI come from the germline V gene. V was pared by 0 bases and J by 5 bases, with 4 bases of the junction left unmatched. The CDR3 length is 15 residues. This CDR3 is CASSYSGTADNEQFF. The CDR3 DNA is TGTGCCAGCAGTTACTCGGGGACAGCTGACAATGAGCAGTTCTTC.

This rearrangement joins TRBV5-1 to TRBJ2-1; 9 nucleotides agree with TRBD1. This CDR3 is built from 16 residues. V trimming: 0 bases; J trimming: 8 bases; junction bases outside the gene matches: 9. The germline V gene encodes CDR1 SGHRS and CDR2 YFSETQ. Here the CDR3 reads CASSLVGTGSLDEQFF. The CDR3 nucleotides are TGCGCCAGCAGCTTGGTAGGGACAGGGAGTTTGGATGAGCAGTTCTTC.

CDR3 nucleotide sequence: TGCAGTGCTAGAGGGGACGTCACCGGGGAGCTGTTTTTT. It is translated as CSARGDVTGELFF. The V and J genes are TRBV20-1 and TRBJ2-2; D possibly uses TRBD1 or TRBD2 (5 bases each). V shed 1 base and J shed 4 bases, with 7 bases lying between them. Germline V gene data show CDR1 as DFQATT and CDR2 as SNEGSKA (reference sequence). This CDR3 spans 13 amino acids.

The V and J genes are TRBV7-2 and TRBJ1-5; 7 bases agree with TRBD1. The J segment lost 3 bases and the V segment lost 0 bases, leaving 5 bases of the junction unmatched. The CDR3 extends over 16 amino acids. The germline V gene encodes CDR1 SGHTA and CDR2 FQGNSA. The CDR3 DNA sequence: TGTGCCAGCAGCTTAGCGGAGACAGGGCCCAATCAGCCCCAGCATTTT. It codes for CASSLAETGPNQPQHF.

This clonotype was seen a few times. The gene calls are TRBV5-4 and TRBJ1-1; no firm D call. This CDR3 region has 11 residues. Between the trimmed V and J ends, which lost 2 bases and 4 bases, there was a span of 3 bases. The germline gives CDR1 SGHNT, CDR2 YYREEE (reference sequence). CDR3: CASSLGTEAFF. DNA for the CDR3: TGTGCCAGCAGCTTAGGCACTGAAGCTTTCTTT.

The chain links TRBV5-4 to TRBJ2-2, with 8 bases fitting TRBD2. This CDR3 is built from 17 residues. Per germline, CDR1 SGHNT and CDR2 YYREEE (reference sequence). The ends lost 0 bases at V and 1 base at J; junction bases unmatched: 5. The CDR3: CASSLDGSGGNTGELFF. CDR3 DNA: TGTGCCAGCAGCTTGGACGGGAGCGGGGGGAACACCGGGGAGCTGTTTTTT.

This clonotype was detected only a few times. CDR3 in DNA: TGTGCCAGCAGCCGAAGTGGGCTAGCGGGGGATCACTCCTACAATGAGCAGTTCTTC. Its translation is CASSRSGLAGDHSYNEQFF. V and J are TRBV2 and TRBJ2-1, with 10 bases lining up with TRBD2. The CDR3 totals 19 residues. In germline, CDR1 is SNHLY, CDR2 FYNNEI. V shed 6 bases, J shed 0 bases, and the junction held 14 bases outside the gene matches.

The chain uses TRBV28 and TRBJ1-3; D is uncertain. This CDR3 is built from 13 residues. V was cut by 6 bases and J by 3 bases, with 9 bases left in between. In germline, CDR1 is MDHEN, CDR2 SYDVKM. The CDR3 region is CASSRPVGNTIYF. The CDR3 DNA follows: TGTGCCAGCAGCCGTCCGGTTGGAAACACCATATATTTT.

The chain uses TRBV7-2 and TRBJ1-5; maybe TRBD1 (6 bases). Germline CDR1 reads SGHTA; CDR2 reads FQGNSA. The CDR3 contains 15 residues. V was shortened by 5 bases and J by 2 bases, with 13 bases between the two germline ends. DNA for the CDR3: TGTGCCAGCAGCACCGGGGGGGGGCGCAATCAGCCCCAGCATTTT. Protein product: CASSTGGGRNQPQHF.

This clonotype was seen a handful of times. The rearrangement joins TRBV5-1 to TRBJ2-1; perhaps TRBD2 as D (5 bases). The CDR3 spans 15 residues. The germline V gene has CDR1 SGHRS and CDR2 YFSETQ. Trimming pared 3 bases from V and 4 bases from J, leaving 14 bases between. The CDR3 sequence: CASSSSSILYNEQFF. The CDR3 nucleotides are TGCGCCAGCAGCTCTTCTAGCATCCTTTACAATGAGCAGTTCTTC.